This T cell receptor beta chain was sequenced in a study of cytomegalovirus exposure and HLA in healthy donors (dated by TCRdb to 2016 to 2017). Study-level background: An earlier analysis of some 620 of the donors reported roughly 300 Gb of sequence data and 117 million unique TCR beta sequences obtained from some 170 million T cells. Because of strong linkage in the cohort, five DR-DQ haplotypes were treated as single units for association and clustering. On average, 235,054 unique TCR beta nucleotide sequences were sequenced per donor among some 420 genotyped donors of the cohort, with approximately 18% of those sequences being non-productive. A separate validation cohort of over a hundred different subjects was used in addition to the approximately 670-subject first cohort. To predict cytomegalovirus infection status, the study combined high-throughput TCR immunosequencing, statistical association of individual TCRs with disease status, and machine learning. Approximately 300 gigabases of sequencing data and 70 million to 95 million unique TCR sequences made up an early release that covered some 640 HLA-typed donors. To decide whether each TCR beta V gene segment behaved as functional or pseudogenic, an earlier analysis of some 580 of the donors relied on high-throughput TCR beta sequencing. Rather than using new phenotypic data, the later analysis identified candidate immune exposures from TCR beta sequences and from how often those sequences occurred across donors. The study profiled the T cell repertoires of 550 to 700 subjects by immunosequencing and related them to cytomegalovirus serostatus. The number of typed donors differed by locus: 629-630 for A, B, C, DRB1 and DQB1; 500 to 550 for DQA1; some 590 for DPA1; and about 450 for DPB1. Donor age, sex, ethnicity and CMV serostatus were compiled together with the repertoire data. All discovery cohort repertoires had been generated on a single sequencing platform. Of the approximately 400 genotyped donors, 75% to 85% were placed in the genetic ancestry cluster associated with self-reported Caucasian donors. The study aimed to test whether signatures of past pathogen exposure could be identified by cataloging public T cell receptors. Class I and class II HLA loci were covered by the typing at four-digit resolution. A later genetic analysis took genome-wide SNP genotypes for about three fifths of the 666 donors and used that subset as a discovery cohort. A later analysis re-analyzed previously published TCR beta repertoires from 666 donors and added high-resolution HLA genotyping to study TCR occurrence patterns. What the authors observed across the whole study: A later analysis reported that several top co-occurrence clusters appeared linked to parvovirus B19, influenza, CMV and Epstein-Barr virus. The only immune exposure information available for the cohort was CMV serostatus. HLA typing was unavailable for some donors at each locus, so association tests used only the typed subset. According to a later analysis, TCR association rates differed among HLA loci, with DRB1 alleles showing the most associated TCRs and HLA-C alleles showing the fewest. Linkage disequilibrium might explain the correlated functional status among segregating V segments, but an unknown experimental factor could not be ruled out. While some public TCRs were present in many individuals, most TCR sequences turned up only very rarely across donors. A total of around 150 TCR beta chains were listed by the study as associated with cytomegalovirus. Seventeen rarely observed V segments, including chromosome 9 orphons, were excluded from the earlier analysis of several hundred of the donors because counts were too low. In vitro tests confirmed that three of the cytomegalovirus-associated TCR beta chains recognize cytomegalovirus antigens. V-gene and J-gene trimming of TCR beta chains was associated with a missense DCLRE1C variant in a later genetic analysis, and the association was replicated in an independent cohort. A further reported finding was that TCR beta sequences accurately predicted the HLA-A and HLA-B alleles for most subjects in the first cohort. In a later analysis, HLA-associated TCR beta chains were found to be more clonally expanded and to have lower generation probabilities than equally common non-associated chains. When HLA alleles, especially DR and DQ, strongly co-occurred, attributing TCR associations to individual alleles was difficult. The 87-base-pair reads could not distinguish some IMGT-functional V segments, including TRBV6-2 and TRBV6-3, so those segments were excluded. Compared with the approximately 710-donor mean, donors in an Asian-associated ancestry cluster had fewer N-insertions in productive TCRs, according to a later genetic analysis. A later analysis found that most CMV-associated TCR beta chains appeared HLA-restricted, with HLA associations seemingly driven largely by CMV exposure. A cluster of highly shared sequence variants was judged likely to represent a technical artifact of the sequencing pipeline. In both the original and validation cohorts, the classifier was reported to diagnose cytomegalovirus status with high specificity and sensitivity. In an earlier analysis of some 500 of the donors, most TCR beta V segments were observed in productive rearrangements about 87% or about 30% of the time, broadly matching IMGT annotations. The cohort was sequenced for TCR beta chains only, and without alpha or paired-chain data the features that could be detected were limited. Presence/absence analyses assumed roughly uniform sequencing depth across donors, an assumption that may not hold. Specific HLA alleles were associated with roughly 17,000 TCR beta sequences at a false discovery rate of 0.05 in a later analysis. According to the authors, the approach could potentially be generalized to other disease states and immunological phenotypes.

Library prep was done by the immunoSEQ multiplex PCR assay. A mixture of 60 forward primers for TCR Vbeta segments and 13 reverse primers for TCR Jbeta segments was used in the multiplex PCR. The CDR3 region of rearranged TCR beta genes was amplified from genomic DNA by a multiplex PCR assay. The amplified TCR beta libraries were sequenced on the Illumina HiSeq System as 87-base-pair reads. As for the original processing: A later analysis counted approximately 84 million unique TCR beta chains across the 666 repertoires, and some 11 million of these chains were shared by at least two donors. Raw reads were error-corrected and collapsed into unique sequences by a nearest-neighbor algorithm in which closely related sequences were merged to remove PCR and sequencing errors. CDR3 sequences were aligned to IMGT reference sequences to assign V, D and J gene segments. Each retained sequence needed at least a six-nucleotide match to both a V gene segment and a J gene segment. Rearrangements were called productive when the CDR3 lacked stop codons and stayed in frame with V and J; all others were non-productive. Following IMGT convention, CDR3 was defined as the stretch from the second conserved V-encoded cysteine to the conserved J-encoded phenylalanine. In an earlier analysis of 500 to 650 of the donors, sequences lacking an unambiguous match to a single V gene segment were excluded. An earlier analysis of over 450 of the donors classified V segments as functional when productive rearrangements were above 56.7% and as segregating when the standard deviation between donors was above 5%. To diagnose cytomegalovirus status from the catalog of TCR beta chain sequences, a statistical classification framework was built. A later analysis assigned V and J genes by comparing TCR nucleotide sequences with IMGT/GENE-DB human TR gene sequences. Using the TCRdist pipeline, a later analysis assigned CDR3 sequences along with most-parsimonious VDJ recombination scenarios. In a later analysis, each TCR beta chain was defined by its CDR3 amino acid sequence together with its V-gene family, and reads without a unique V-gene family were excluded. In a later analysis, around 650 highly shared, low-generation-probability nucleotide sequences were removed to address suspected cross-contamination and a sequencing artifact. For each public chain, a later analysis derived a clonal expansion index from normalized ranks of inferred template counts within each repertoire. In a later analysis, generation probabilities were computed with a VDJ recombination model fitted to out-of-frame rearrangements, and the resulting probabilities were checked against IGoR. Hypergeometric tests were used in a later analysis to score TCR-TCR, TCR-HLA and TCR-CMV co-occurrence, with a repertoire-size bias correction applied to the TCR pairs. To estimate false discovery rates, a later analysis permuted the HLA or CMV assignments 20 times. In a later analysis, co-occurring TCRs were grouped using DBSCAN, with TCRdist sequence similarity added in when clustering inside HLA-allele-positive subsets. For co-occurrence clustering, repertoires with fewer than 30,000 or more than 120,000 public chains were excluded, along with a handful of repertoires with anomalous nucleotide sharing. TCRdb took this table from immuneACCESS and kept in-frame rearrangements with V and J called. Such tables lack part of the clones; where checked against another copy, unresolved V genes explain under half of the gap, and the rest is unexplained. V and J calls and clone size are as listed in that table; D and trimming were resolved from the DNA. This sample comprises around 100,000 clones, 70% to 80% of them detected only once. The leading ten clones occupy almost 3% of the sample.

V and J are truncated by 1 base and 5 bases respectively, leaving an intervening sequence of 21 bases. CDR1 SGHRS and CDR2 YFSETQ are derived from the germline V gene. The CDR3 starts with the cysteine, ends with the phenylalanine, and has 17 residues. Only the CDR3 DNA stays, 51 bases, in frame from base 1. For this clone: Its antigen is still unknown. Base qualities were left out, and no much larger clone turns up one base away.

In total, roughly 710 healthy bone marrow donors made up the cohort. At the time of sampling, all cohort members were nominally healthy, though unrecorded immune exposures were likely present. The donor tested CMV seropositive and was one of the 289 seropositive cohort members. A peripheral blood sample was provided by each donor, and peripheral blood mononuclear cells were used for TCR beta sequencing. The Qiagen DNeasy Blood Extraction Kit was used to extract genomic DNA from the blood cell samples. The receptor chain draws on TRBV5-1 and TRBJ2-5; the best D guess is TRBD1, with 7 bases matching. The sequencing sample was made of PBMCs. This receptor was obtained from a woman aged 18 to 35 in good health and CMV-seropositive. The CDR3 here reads CASSLPTGRLRGETQYF. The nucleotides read TGCGCCAGCAGCTTGCCGACAGGGAGGCTAAGAGGGGAGACCCAGTACTTC.